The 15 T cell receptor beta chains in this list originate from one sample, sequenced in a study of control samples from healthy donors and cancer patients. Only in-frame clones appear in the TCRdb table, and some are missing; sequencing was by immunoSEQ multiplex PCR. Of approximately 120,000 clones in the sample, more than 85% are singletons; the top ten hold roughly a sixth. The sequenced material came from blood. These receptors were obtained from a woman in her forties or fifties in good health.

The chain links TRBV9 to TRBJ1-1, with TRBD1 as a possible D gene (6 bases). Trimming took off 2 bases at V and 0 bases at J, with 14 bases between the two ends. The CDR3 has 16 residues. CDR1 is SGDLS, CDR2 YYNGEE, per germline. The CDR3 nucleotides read TGTGCCAGCAGCGTGGACAGCTCATTTCTGAACACTGAAGCTTTCTTT. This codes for CASSVDSSFLNTEAFF.

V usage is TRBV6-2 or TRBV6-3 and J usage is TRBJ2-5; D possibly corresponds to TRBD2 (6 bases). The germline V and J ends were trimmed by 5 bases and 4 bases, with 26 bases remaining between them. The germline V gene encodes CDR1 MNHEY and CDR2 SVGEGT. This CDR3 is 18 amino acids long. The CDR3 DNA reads TGTGCCAGCAGTCACCCACCCGGATGGGCGGGGCGATCAGAGACCCAGTACTTC. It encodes CASSHPPGWAGRSETQYF.

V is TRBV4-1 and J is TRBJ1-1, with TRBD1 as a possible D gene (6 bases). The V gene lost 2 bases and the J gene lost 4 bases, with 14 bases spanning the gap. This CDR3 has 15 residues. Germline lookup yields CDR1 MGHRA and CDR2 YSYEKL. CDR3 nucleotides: TGCGCCAGCAGCCAATCCCCGAGGGGGGCCACTGAAGCTTTCTTT. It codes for CASSQSPRGATEAFF.

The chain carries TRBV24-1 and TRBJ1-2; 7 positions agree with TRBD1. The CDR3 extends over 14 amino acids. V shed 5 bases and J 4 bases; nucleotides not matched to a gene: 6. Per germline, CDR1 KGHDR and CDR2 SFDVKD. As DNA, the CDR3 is TGTGCCACCAGTGGTGACAGGGTAGGCTATGGCTACACCTTC. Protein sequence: CATSGDRVGYGYTF.

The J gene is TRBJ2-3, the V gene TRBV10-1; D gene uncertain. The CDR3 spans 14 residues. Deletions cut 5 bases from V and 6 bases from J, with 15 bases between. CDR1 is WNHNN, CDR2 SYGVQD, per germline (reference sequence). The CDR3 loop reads CASSSARSDDTQYF. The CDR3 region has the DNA TGCGCCAGCAGTAGCGCTCGCTCCGACGATACGCAGTATTTT.

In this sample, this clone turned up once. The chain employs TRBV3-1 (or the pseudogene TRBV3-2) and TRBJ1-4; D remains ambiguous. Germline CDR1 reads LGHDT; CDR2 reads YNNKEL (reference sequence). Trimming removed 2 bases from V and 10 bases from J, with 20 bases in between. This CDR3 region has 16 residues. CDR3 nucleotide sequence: TGTGCCAGCAGCCAAATGTCAGGTCTTGGTTTTGGAAAACTGTTTTTT. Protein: CASSQMSGLGFGKLFF.

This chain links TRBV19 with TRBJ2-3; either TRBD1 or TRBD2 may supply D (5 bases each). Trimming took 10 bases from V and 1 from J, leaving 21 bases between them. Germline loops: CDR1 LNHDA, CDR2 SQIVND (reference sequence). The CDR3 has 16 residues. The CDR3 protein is CATTVRGRWGTDTQYF. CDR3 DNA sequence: TGTGCCACAACCGTCCGGGGCCGGTGGGGCACAGATACGCAGTATTTT.

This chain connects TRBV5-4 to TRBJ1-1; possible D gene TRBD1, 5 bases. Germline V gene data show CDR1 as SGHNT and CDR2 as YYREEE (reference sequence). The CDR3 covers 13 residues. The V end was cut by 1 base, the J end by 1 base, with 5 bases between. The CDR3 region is CASSLQGNTEAFF. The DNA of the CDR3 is TGTGCCAGCAGCTTGCAGGGGAACACTGAAGCTTTCTTT.

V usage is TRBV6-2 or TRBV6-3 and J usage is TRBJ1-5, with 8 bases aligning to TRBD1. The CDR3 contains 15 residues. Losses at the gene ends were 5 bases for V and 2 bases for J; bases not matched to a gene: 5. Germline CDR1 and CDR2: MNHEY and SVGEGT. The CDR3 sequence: CASSPRGQGNQPQHF. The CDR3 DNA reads TGTGCCAGCAGTCCCAGGGGACAGGGCAATCAGCCCCAGCATTTT.

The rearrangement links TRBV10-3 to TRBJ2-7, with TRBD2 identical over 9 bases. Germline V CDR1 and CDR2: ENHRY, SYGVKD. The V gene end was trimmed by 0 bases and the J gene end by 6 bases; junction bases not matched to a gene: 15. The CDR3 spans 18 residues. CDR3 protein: CAISESRGGASGIPEQYV. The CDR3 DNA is TGTGCCATCAGTGAGTCGCGAGGGGGTGCTAGCGGGATACCCGAGCAGTACGTC.

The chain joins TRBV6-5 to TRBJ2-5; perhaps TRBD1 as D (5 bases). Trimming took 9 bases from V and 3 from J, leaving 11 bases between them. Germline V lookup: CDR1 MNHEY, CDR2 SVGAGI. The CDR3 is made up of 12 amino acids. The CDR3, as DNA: TGTGCCAGTAGACAGCCCGAAGAGACCCAGTACTTC. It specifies CASRQPEETQYF.

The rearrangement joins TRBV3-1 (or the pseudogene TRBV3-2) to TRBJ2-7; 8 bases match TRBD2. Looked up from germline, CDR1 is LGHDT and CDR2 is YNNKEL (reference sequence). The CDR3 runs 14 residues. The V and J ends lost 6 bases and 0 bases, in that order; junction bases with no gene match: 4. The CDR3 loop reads CASRVAGSSYEQYF. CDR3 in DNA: TGTGCCAGCAGGGTAGCGGGGAGCTCCTACGAGCAGTACTTC.

The chain's CDR3 is CASSLQFNSPLHF. The DNA of the CDR3 is TGTGCCAGCAGCTTACAGTTTAATTCACCCCTCCACTTT. This chain connects TRBV7-3 to TRBJ1-6; D uncertain. Germline CDR1 and CDR2: SGHTA and FQGTGA. This CDR3 is built from 13 residues. Trimming shortened V by 2 bases and J by 6 bases, and 5 bases separated the two germline ends.

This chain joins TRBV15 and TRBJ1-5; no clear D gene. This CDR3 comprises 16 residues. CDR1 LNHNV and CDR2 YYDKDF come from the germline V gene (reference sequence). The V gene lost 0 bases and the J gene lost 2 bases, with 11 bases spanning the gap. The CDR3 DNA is TGTGCCACCAGCAGAGATTGGGCAGGAGGCAATCAGCCCCAGCATTTT. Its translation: CATSRDWAGGNQPQHF.

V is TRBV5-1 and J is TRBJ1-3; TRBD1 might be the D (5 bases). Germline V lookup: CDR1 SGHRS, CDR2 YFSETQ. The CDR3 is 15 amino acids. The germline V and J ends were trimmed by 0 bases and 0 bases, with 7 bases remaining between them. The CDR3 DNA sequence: TGCGCCAGCAGCTTGGTGCAGGGCTCTGGAAACACCATATATTTT. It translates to CASSLVQGSGNTIYF.